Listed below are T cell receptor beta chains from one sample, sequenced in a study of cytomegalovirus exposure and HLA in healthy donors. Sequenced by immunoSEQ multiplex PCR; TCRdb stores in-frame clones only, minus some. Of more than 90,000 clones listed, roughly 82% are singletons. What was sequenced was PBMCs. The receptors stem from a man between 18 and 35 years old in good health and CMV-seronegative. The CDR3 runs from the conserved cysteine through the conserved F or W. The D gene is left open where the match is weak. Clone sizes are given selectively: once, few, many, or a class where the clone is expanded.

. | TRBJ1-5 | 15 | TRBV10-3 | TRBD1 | CAISEETGGREPQHF | TGTGCCATCAGTGAGGAAACAGGGGGCAGAGAGCCCCAGCATTTT
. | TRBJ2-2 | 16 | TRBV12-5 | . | CASGLTTNTYTGELFF | TGTGCTAGTGGTTTGACAACCAACACATACACCGGGGAGCTGTTTTTT
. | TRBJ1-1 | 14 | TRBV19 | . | CASKGRGMNTEAFF | TGTGCCAGTAAGGGGCGTGGAATGAACACTGAAGCTTTCTTT
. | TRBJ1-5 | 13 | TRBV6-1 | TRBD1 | CASNPDRSQPQHF | TGTGCCAGCAACCCGGACAGGTCTCAGCCCCAGCATTTT
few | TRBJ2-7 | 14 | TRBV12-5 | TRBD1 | CASGLPGQTYEQYF | TGTGCTAGTGGCCTTCCGGGACAGACCTACGAGCAGTACTTC
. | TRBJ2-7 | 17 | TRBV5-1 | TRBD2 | CASSLELSGGPFREQYF | TGCGCCAGCAGCTTGGAATTATCGGGGGGGCCGTTTCGCGAGCAGTACTTC
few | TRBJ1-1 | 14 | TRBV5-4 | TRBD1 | CASSWGQGLTEAFF | TGTGCCAGCAGCTGGGGACAGGGGTTGACTGAAGCTTTCTTT
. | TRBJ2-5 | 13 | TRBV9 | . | CASSPGTEETQYF | TGTGCCAGCAGCCCCGGAACGGAGGAGACCCAGTACTTC
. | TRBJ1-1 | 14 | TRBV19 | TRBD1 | CASSQGQGRTEAFF | TGTGCCAGTAGTCAAGGACAGGGAAGGACTGAAGCTTTCTTT
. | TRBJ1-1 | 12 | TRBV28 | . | CASSLNQGEAFF | TGTGCCAGCAGTTTAAACCAGGGTGAAGCTTTCTTT
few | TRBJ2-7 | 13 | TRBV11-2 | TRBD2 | CASTLAGVYEQYF | TGTGCCAGCACGCTAGCGGGAGTGTACGAGCAGTACTTC
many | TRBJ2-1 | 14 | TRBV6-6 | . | CASSSRGEADEQFF | TGTGCCAGCAGCAGCAGGGGCGAGGCGGATGAGCAGTTCTTC
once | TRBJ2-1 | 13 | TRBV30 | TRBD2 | CASTSGGDNEQFF | TGTGCCTCTACTAGCGGGGGGGACAATGAGCAGTTCTTC
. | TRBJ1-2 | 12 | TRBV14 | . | CASSQAGYGYTF | TGTGCCAGCAGCCAAGCGGGCTATGGCTACACCTTC
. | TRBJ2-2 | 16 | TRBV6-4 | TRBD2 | CASSSTSGGGTGELFF | TGTGCCAGCAGTTCTACTAGCGGGGGAGGCACCGGGGAGCTGTTTTTT
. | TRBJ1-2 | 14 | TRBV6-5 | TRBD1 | CASSPGTGRYGYTF | TGTGCCAGCAGCCCCGGGACAGGGCGCTATGGCTACACCTTC
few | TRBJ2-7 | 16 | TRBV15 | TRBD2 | CATSSPRSGGAYEQYF | TGTGCCACCAGCAGTCCCCGTAGCGGGGGGGCCTACGAGCAGTACTTC
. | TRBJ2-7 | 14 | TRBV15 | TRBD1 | CATSRVGTGGKQYF | TGTGCCACCAGCAGAGTAGGGACAGGGGGCAAGCAGTACTTC
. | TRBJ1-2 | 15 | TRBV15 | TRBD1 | CATSDTGGAEDGYTF | TGTGCCACCAGCGATACAGGGGGCGCTGAGGATGGCTACACCTTC
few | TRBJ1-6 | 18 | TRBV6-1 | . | CASSEDGSPNPYNSPLHF | TGTGCCAGCAGTGAAGATGGCAGTCCGAACCCCTATAATTCACCCCTCCACTTT
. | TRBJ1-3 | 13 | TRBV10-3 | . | CAISPGTGNTIYF | TGTGCCATCAGTCCGGGGACTGGAAACACCATATATTTT
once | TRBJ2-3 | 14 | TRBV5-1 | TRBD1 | CASSSRGPSDTQYF | TGCGCCAGCAGCTCTAGGGGGCCGTCGGATACGCAGTATTTT
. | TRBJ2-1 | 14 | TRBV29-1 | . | CSVGGSFANNEQFF | TGCAGCGTTGGAGGTAGCTTCGCAAACAATGAGCAGTTCTTC
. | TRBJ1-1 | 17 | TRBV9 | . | CASSVGAAPGEEGEAFF | TGTGCCAGCAGCGTAGGGGCAGCTCCGGGGGAGGAGGGTGAAGCTTTCTTT
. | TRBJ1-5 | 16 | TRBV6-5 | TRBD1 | CASSSGQVHSNQPQHF | TGTGCCAGCAGTTCCGGACAGGTCCATAGCAATCAGCCCCAGCATTTT
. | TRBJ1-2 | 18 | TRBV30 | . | CAWSSLIQEGGGLDGYTF | TGTGCCTGGTCCAGCCTGATTCAAGAGGGAGGGGGACTAGATGGCTACACCTTC
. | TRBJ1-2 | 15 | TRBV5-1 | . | CASSLVAQGGYGYTF | TGCGCCAGCAGCTTGGTAGCACAGGGCGGCTATGGCTACACCTTC
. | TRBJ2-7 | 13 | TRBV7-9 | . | CALGLPNSYEQYF | TGTGCCCTGGGGCTTCCCAACTCCTACGAGCAGTACTTC
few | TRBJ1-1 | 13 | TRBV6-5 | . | CASSYSRNTEAFF | TGTGCCAGCAGTTACAGCCGGAACACTGAAGCTTTCTTT
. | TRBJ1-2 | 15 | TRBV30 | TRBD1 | CAWTILLDRGHSYTF | TGTGCCTGGACGATACTTTTGGACAGGGGGCATAGCTACACCTTC
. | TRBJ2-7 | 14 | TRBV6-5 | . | CASSYQGTYYEQYF | TGTGCCAGCAGTTACCAGGGGACATACTACGAGCAGTACTTC
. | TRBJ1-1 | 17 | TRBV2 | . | CASSEAYREVMNTEAFF | TGTGCCAGCAGTGAAGCTTACAGGGAAGTTATGAACACTGAAGCTTTCTTT
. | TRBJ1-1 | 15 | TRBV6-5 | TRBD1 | CASSSYRGPNTEAFF | TGTGCCAGCAGTTCCTACAGGGGACCGAACACTGAAGCTTTCTTT
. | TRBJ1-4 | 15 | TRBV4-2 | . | CASSQIPGSGEKLFF | TGTGCCAGCAGCCAAATACCGGGGTCTGGTGAAAAACTGTTTTTT
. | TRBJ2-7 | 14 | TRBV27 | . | CASSLVAGRYEQYF | TGTGCCAGCAGTTTGGTTGCGGGGCGCTACGAGCAGTACTTC
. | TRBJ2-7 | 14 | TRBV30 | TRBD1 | CAWDIGQGAYEQYF | TGTGCCTGGGATATAGGACAGGGTGCCTACGAGCAGTACTTC
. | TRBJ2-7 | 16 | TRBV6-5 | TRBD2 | CASSYFSGGSEYEQYF | TGTGCCAGCAGTTACTTTAGCGGCGGGAGTGAATACGAGCAGTACTTC
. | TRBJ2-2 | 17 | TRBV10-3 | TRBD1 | CAISEAAGTGGTGELFF | TGTGCCATCAGTGAAGCAGCAGGGACAGGGGGTACCGGGGAGCTGTTTTTT
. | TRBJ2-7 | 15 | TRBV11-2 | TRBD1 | CASSLDRDRGYLQYF | TGTGCCAGCAGCTTAGATCGGGACAGAGGATACCTGCAGTACTTC
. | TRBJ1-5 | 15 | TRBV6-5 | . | CASRKGSGGGQPQHF | TGTGCCAGCAGGAAGGGGTCCGGGGGGGGTCAGCCCCAGCATTTT
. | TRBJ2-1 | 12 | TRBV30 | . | CAWSVLGAGQFF | TGTGCCTGGAGTGTACTGGGGGCTGGGCAGTTCTTC